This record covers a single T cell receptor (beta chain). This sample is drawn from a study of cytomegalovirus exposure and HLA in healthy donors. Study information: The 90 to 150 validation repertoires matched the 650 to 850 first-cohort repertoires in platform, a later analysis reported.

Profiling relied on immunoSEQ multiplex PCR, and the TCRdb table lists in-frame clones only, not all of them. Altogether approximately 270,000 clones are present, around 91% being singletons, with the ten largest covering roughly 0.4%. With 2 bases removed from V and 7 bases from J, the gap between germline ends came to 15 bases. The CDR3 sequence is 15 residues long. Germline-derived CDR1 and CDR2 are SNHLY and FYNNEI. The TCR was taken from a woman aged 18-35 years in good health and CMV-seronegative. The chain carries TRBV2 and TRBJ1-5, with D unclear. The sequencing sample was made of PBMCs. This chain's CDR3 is CASSELGRVGQPQHF. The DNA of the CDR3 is TGTGCCAGCAGTGAACTAGGCCGGGTCGGACAGCCCCAGCATTTT.